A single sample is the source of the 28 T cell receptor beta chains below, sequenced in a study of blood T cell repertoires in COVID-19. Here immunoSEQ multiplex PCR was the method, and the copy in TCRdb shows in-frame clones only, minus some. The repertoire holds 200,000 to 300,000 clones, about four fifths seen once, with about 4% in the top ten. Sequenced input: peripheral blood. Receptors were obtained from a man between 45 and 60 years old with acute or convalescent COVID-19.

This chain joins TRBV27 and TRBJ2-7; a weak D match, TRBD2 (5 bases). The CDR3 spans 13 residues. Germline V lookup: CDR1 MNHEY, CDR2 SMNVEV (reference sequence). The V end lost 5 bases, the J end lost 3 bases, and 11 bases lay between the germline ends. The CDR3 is CASSTRGYYEQYF. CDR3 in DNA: TGTGCCAGCAGTACACGCGGGTACTACGAGCAGTACTTC.

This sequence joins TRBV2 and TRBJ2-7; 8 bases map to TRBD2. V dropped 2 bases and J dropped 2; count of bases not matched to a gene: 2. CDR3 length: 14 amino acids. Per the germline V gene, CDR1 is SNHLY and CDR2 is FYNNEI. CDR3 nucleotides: TGTGCCAGCAGTGAACTAGCGGGCCCCTACGAGCAGTACTTC. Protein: CASSELAGPYEQYF. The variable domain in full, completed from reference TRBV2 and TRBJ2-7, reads EPEVTQTPSHQVTQMGQEVILRCVPISNHLYFYWYRQILGQKVEFLVSFYNNEISEKSEIFDDQFSVERPDGSNFTLKIRSTKLEDSAMYFCASSELAGPYEQYFGPGTRLTVT.

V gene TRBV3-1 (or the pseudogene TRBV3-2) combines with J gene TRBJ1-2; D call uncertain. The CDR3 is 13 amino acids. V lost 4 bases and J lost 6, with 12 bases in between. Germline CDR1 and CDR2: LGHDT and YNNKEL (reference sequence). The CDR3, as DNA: TGTGCCAGCAGCCTCTACGCAGGAAATGGCTACACCTTC. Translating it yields CASSLYAGNGYTF.

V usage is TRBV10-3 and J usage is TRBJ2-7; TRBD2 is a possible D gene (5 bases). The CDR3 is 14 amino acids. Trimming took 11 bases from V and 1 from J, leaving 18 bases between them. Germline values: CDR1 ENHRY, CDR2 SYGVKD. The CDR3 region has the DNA TGTGCCCCCTTTCGAGGACTTTTTTCCTACGAGCAGTACTTC. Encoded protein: CAPFRGLFSYEQYF.

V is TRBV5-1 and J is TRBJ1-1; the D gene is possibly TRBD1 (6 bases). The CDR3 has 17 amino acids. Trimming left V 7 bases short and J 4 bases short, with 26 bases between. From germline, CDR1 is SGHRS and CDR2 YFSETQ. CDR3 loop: CASCPGGGGSVGTEAFF. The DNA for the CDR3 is TGCGCCAGCTGCCCGGGGGGCGGGGGATCAGTTGGCACTGAAGCTTTCTTT.

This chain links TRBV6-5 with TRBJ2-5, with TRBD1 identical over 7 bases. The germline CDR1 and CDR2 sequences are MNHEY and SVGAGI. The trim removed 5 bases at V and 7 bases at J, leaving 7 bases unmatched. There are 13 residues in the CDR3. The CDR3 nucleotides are TGTGCCAGCAGTAGACAGGGTCGCGCGACCCAGTACTTC. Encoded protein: CASSRQGRATQYF.

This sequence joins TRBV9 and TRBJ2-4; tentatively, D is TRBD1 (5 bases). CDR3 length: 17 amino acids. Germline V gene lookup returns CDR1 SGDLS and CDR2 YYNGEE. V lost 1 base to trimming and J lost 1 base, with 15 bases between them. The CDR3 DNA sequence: TGTGCCAGCAGCGTATCCCAGGGTGGTGAGGCCAAAAACATTCAGTACTTC. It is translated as CASSVSQGGEAKNIQYF.

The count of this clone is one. CDR3 sequence (DNA): TGTGCCTGGAGTGTACGACAGGGGCGAAAAAGTAGCAATCAGCCCCAGCATTTT. It specifies CAWSVRQGRKSSNQPQHF. The chain combines TRBV30 with TRBJ1-5; 8 bases match TRBD1. Germline assignment: CDR1 GTSNPN and CDR2 SVGIG (reference sequence). After removal of 0 bases from V and 0 bases from J, the junction contained 10 bases not matched to a gene. This CDR3 contains 18 residues.

The CDR3 bases are TGTGCCAGCAGTCCGGGACAGGGTGTACCCCTCCACTTT. Encoded protein: CASSPGQGVPLHF. This chain connects TRBV25-1 to TRBJ1-6; 9 bases match TRBD1. The V gene end was trimmed by 5 bases and the J gene end by 12 bases; junction bases not matched to a gene: 5. CDR1 is MGHDK, CDR2 SYGVNS, per germline. CDR3 length: 13 amino acids.

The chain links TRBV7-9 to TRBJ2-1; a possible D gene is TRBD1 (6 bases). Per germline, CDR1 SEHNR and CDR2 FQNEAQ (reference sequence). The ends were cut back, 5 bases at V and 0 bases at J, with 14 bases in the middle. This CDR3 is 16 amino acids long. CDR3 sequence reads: CASSPRTGISYNEQFF. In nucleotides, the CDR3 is TGTGCCAGCAGCCCACGAACAGGGATCTCCTACAATGAGCAGTTCTTC.

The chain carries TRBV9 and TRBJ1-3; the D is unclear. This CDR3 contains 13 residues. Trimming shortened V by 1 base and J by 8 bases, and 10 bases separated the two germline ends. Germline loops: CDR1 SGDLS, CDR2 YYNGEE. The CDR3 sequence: CASSVTDADTIYF. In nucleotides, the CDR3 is TGTGCCAGCAGCGTAACTGACGCGGACACCATATATTTT.

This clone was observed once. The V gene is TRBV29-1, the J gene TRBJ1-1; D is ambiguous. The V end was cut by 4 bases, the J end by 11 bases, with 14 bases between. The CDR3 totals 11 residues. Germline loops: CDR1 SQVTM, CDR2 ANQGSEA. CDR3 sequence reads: CSVALPNQAFF. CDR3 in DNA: TGCAGCGTTGCTCTTCCCAACCAGGCTTTCTTT.

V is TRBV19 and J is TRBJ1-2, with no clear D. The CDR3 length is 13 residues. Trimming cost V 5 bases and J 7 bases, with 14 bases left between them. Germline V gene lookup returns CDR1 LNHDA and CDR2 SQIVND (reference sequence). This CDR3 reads CASSELLSSGYTF. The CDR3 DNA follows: TGTGCCAGTAGTGAACTCCTATCTAGTGGCTACACCTTC.

The CDR3 spells CASSLVGRADSGNTIYF. CDR3 in DNA: TGTGCCAGCAGCTTGGTGGGCAGGGCGGACTCTGGAAACACCATATATTTT. V gene TRBV5-4 combines with J gene TRBJ1-3; a possible D gene is TRBD1 (5 bases). Germline assignment: CDR1 SGHNT and CDR2 YYREEE (reference sequence). V shed 0 bases and J shed 0 bases, with 13 bases lying between them. This CDR3 has 17 amino acids. Complete variable domain (other parts from reference TRBV5-4 and TRBJ1-3): ETGVTQSPTHLIKTRGQQVTLRCSSQSGHNTVSWYQQALGQGPQFIFQYYREEENGRGNFPPRFSGLQFPNYSSELNVNALELDDSALYLCASSLVGRADSGNTIYFGEGSWLTVV.

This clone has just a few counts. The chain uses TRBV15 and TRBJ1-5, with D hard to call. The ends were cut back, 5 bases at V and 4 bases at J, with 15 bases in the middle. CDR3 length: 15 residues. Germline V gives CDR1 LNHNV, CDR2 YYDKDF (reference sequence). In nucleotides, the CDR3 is TGTGCCACCAGCTGGGCCGCGCCTGGGAATCAGCCCCAGCATTTT. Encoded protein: CATSWAAPGNQPQHF.

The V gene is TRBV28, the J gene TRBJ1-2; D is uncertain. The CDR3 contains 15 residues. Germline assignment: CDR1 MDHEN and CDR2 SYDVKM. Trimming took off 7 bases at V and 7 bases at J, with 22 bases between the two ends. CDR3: CASTPSGSYPLGYTF. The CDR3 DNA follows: TGTGCCAGCACCCCCTCGGGTTCATACCCTCTTGGCTACACCTTC.

The CDR3 DNA is TGTGCCAGCTCACCACCCGACAGGGGGACGGATGAGCAGTTCTTC. It yields the protein CASSPPDRGTDEQFF. The chain couples TRBV18 to TRBJ2-1, with 9 bases aligning to TRBD1. J lost 8 bases, V lost 0 bases, and 5 bases had no gene match. Germline CDR1 and CDR2: KGHSH and LQKENI. The CDR3 has 15 amino acids.

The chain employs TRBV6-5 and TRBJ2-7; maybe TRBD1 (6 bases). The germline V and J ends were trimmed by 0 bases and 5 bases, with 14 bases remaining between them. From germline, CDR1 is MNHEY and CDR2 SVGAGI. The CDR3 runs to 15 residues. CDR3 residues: CASSYSTGHRDEQYF. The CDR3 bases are TGTGCCAGCAGTTACTCGACTGGCCACAGGGACGAGCAGTACTTC.

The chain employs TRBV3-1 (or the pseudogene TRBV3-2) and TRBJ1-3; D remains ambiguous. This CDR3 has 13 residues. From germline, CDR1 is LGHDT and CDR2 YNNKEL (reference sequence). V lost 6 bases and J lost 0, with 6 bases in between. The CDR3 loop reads CASSLNSGNTIYF. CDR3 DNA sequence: TGTGCCAGCAGTCTAAACTCTGGAAACACCATATATTTT.

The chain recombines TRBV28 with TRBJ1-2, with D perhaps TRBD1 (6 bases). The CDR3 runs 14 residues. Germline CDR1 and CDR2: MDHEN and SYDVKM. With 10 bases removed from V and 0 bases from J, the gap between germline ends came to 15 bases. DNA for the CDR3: TGTGCCATTAAACTCAGGGGCCCTAACTATGGCTACACCTTC. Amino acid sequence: CAIKLRGPNYGYTF.

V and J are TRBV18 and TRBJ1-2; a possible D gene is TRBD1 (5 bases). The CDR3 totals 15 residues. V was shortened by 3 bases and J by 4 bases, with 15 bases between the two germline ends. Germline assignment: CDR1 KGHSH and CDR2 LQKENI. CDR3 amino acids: CASSPQQGSSYGYTF. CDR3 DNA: TGTGCCAGCTCACCCCAGCAGGGAAGTAGCTATGGCTACACCTTC.

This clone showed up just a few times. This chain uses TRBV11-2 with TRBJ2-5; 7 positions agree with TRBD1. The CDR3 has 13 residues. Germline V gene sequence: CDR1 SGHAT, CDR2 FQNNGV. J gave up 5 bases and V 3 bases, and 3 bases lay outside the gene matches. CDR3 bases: TGTGCCAGCAGCTTGACAGGGACGGAGACCCAGTACTTC. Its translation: CASSLTGTETQYF.

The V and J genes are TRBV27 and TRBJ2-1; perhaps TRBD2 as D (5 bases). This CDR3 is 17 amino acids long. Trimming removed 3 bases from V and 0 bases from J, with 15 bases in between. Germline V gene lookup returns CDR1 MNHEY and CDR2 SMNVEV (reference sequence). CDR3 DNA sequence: TGTGCCAGCAGTTTCTCTTCAGGAGGTTTCTCCTACAATGAGCAGTTCTTC. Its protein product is CASSFSSGGFSYNEQFF.

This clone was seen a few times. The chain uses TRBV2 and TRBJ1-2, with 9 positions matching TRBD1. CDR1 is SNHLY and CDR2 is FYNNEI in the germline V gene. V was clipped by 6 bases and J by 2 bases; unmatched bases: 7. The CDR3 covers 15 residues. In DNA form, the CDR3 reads TGTGCCAGCAGGCCGGGACAGGGAGTGAACTATGGCTACACCTTC. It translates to CASRPGQGVNYGYTF.

The CDR3 here is CASEGNSPLHF. The DNA for the CDR3 is TGTGCCAGCGAGGGAAATTCACCCCTCCACTTT. The chain uses TRBV5-5 and TRBJ1-6; D gene uncertain. This CDR3 contains 11 residues. Germline V gene lookup returns CDR1 SGHKS and CDR2 YYEKEE (reference sequence). The V end lost 7 bases, the J end lost 7 bases, and 6 bases lay between the germline ends.

The CDR3 region has the DNA TGCGCCAGCAGCCGACAGGGGGCTTCTGGTACTCGTGAGCAGTACTTC. Translating gives CASSRQGASGTREQYF. This chain uses TRBV5-1 with TRBJ2-7, with 10 nucleotides matching TRBD1. CDR1 is SGHRS, CDR2 YFSETQ, per germline. The trim removed 4 bases at V and 7 bases at J, leaving 14 bases unmatched. CDR3 length: 16 amino acids.

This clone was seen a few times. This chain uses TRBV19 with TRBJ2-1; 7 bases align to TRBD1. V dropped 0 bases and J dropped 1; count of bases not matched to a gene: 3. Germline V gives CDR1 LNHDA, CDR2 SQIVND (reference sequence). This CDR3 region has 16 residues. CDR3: CASSIDRGLSYNEQFF. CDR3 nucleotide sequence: TGTGCCAGTAGTATAGATAGGGGGCTATCCTACAATGAGCAGTTCTTC.

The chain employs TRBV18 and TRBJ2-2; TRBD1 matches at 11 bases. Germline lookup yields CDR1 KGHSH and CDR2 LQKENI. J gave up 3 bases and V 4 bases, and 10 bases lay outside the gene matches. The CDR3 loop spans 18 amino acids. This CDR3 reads CASSLNSRTGGDTGELFF. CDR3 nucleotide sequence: TGTGCCAGCTCACTCAACTCAAGGACAGGGGGCGACACCGGGGAGCTGTTTTTT.